This TCR beta chain emerged from a study of STAT3 mutations in large granular lymphocyte leukemia. Overall study results and limits: In T-cell large granular lymphocyte leukemia, about half of patients showed multiple immunodominant subclonotypes. In about 30% of the 18 patients, new TCR clonotypes emerged after therapy.

This CDR3 comprises 13 residues. V was shortened by 2 bases and J by 0 bases, with 7 bases between the two germline ends. Germline V CDR1 and CDR2: GTSNPN, SVGIG (reference sequence). For this clone: Its antigen remains unidentified.

Produced via immunoSEQ multiplex PCR; TCRdb's table is partial and in-frame only. In the table there are approximately 4,300 clones, 45% to 55% of which are singletons. This receptor was identified in a man in his 60s with T-cell large granular lymphocyte leukemia. Some clones in this sample may be carry-over from other donors' samples. V and J are TRBV30 and TRBJ1-2; D gene uncertain. Sequenced sample: peripheral blood mononuclear cells. This CDR3 is CAWSRETNYGYTF. As DNA, the CDR3 is TGTGCCTGGAGTAGGGAAACTAACTATGGCTACACCTTC.